This entry describes one T cell receptor beta chain. This clonotype was detected ten times or more. Its specific antigen is unknown. Base qualities are not at hand, and no much larger clone is one base apart. Trimming at the junction amounts to 8 bases on V and 7 bases on J, and the germline ends lie 11 bases apart. Spanning cysteine to phenylalanine, the CDR3 consists of 11 amino acids. The read is trimmed to its CDR3 DNA, 33 bases read in frame from base 1. The data belong to a study of T-cell reconstitution after alpha-beta-depleted transplantation in children (dated by TCRdb to 2016 to 2018). For the wider study: The study quantitatively tracked T-cell immune reconstitution after TCRalphabeta/CD19-depleted allogeneic hematopoietic cell transplantation in children using TCR repertoire profiling.

Library preparation was by PCR. The listed sequencing device is Illumina HiSeq 2500. TCR libraries were prepared with molecular barcoding, using unique molecular identifiers to normalize TCRbeta repertoire quantification. Using fastp at Q25 and MiXCR, TCRdb reprocessed the public reads and kept productive beta chains. Each CDR3 protein appears once, grouped with its most common genes and DNA. The sample data list about 610,000 distinct CDR3 sequences, and roughly a tenth of these were observed just once. About 4% of the sample belongs to the ten largest clones. The chain employs TRBV12-3 or TRBV12-4 and TRBJ1-2, and TRBD1 may be the D gene, going by 5 matching bases. The TCR comes from a human donor who donated a stem cell graft to a child with acute myeloid leukemia. Material: PBMCs from the stem cell graft donor, obtained from the stem cell graft. In nucleotide form, the sequence is TGTGCCAGCGGCAATCAGGGTGGCTACACCTTC. Its protein reads: CASGNQGGYTF.